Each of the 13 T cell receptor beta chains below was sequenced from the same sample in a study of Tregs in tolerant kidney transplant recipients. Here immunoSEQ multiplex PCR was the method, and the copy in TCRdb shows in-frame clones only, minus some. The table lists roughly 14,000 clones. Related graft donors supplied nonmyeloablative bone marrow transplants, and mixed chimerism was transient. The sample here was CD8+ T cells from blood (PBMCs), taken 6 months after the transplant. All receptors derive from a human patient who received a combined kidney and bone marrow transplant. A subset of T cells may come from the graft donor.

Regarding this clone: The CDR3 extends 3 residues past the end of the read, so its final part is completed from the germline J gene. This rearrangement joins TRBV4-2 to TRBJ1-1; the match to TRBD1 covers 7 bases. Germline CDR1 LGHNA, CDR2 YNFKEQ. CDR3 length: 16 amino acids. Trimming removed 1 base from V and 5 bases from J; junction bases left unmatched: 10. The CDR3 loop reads CASSQGMGQLRTEAFF. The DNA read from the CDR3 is TGTGCCAGCAGCCAAGGCATGGGACAGTTGAGAACTGAA.

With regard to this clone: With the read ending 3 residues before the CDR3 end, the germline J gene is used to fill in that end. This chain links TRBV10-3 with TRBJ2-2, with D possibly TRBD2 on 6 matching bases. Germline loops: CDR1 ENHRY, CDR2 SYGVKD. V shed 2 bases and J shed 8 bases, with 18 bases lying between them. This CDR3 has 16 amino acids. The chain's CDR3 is CAISEEGSGFGGELFF. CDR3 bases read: TGTGCCATCAGTGAGGAGGGGAGCGGGTTCGGGGGGGAG.

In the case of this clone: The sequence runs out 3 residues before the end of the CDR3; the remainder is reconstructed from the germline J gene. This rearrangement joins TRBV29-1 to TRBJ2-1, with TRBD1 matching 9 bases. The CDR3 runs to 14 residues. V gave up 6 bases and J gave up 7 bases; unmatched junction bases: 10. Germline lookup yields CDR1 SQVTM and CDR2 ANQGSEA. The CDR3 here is CSVYPGQGRNEQFF. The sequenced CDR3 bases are TGCAGCGTCTACCCGGGACAGGGCAGGAATGAG.

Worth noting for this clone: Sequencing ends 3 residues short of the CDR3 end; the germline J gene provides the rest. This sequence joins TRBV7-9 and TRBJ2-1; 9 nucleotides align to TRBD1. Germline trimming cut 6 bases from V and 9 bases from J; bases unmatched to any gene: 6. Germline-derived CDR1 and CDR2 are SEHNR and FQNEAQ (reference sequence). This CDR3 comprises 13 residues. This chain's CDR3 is CASSRDRASEQFF. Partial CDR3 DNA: TGTGCCAGCAGTCGGGACAGGGCTAGTGAG.

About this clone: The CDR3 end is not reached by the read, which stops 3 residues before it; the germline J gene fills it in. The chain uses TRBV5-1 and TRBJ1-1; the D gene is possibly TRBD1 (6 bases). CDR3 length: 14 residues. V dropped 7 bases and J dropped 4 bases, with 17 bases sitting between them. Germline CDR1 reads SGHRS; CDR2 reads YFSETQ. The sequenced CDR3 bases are TGCGCCAGCGCTGGAGGAACAGGGAGCACTGAA. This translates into CASAGGTGSTE. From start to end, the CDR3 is CASAGGTGSTEAFF.

The CDR3 protein is CASSLEWDRSYEQYF. Incomplete CDR3 DNA: TGTGCCAGCAGCTTAGAATGGGACAGGTCTTACGAG. The chain has TRBV7-6 and TRBJ2-7; 8 bases are shared with TRBD1. Coverage ceases 3 residues before the CDR3 finishes, and the germline J gene fills in the end. Germline CDR1 SGHVS, CDR2 FNYEAQ. V shed 1 base, J shed 4 bases, and the junction held 6 bases outside the gene matches. There are 15 residues in the CDR3.

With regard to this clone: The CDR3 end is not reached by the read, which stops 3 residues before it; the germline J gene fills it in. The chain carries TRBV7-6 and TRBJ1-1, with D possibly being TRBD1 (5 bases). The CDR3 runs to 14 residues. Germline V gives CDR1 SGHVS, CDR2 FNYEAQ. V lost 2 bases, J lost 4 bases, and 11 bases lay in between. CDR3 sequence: CASSLTVRGTEAFF. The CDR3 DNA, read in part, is TGTGCCAGCAGCTTAACCGTGAGGGGCACTGAA.

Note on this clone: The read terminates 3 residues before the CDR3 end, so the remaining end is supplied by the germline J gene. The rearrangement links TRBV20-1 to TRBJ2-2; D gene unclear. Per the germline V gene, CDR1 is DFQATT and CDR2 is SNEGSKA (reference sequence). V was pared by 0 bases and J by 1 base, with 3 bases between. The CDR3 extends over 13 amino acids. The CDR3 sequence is CSARDRNTGELFF. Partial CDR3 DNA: TGCAGTGCTAGAGATCGGAACACCGGGGAG.

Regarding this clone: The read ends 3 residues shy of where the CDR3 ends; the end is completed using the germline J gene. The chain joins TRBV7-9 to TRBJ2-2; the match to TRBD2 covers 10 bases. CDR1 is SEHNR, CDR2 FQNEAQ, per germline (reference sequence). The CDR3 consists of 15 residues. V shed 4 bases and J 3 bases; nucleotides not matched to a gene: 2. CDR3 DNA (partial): TGTGCCAGCAGCTCAGGACTAGCGGACACCGGGGAG. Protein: CASSSGLADTGE. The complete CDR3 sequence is CASSSGLADTGELFF.

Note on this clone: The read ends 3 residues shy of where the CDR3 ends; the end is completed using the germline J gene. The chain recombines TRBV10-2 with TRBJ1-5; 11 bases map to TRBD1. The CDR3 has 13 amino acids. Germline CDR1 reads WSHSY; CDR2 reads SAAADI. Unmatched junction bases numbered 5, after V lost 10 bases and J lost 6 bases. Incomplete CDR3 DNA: TGCGCCACCGGACAGGGGGCCGGTCAGCCC. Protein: CATGQGAGQP. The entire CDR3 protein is CATGQGAGQPQHF.

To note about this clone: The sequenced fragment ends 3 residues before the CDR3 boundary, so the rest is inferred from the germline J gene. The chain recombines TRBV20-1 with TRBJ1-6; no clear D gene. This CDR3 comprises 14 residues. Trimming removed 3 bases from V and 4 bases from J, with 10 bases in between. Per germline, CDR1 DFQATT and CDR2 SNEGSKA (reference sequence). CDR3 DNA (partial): TGCAGTGCTAGCGGGGTTGCGTATAATTCACCC. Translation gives CSASGVAYNSP. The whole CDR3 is CSASGVAYNSPLHF.

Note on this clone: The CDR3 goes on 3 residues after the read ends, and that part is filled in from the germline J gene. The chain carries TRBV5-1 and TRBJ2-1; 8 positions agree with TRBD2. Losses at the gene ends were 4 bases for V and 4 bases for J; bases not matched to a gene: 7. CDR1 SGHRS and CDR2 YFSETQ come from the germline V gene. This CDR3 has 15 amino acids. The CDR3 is CASSVNGGAYNEQFF. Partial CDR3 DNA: TGCGCCAGCAGCGTCAACGGGGGGGCGTACAATGAG. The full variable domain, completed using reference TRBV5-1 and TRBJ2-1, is KAGVTQTPRYLIKTRGQQVTLSCSPISGHRSVSWYQQTPGQGLQFLFEYFSETQRNKGNFPGRFSGRQFSNSRSEMNVSTLELGDSALYLCASSVNGGAYNEQFFGPGTRLTVL.

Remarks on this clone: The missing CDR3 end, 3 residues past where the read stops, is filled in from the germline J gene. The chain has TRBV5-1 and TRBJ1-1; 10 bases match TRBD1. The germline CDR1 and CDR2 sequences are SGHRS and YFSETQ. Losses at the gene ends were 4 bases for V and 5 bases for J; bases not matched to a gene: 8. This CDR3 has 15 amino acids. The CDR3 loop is CASSAGQGGGTEAFF. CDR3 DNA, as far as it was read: TGCGCCAGCAGCGCCGGACAGGGGGGTGGAACTGAA.